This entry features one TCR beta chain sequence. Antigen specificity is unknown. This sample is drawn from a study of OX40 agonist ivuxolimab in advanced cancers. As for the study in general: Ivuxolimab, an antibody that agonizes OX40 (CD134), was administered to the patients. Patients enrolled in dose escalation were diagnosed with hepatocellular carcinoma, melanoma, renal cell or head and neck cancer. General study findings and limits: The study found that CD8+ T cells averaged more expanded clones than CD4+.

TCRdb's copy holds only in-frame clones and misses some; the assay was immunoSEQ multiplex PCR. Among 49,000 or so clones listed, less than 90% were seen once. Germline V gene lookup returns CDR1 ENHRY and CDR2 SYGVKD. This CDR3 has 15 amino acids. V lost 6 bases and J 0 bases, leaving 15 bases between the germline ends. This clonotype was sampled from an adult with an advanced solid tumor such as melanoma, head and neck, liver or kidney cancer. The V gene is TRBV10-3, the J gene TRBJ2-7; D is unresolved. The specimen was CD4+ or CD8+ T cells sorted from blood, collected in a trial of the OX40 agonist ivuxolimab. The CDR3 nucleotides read TGTGCCATCAGGAAAGGTGGGTTTACCTCCTACGAGCAGTACTTC. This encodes CAIRKGGFTSYEQYF.